What follows are 10 T cell receptor beta chains derived from one specimen sequenced in a study of graft-versus-host responses after intestinal transplantation. Graft specimens yielded both intraepithelial and lamina propria lymphocytes. Profiled with immunoSEQ multiplex PCR; TCRdb holds only in-frame clones, not every one. The sample includes approximately 9,300 clones, approximately 86% of them seen just once. The specimen comprised ileum tissue, sampled just over 700 days after intestinal transplantation. The receptor source for this set is a human patient who received an intestinal transplant, so some T cells may come from the graft donor.

This rearrangement joins TRBV7-2 to TRBJ1-1, with D unclear. The V gene lost 4 bases and the J gene lost 3 bases, with 12 bases spanning the gap. Germline CDR1 is SGHTA and CDR2 is FQGNSA. The CDR3 is 14 residues long. In DNA, the CDR3 is TGTGCCAGCAGCTCCCTACGGATAGACACTGAAGCTTTCTTT. It specifies CASSSLRIDTEAFF.

This clone has just a few counts. V gene TRBV6-5 combines with J gene TRBJ2-7; D may be TRBD2 (6 bases). Germline assignment: CDR1 MNHEY and CDR2 SVGAGI. This CDR3 is built from 14 residues. V was trimmed by 4 bases and J by 0 bases, leaving 10 bases between them. The CDR3 reads CASSSLAYSYEQYF. For the CDR3, the DNA is TGTGCCAGCAGTTCGCTAGCGTACTCCTACGAGCAGTACTTC.

The gene calls are TRBV5-6 and TRBJ1-6; no clear D gene. Germline V lookup: CDR1 SGHDT, CDR2 YYEEEE. V lost 4 bases and J lost 8, with 16 bases in between. This CDR3 comprises 15 residues. CDR3 loop: CASSVVGQRDSPLHF. DNA for the CDR3: TGTGCCAGCAGCGTGGTTGGCCAGAGGGATTCACCCCTCCACTTT.

The genes are TRBV7-9 and TRBJ2-2; 12 bases agree with TRBD1. From germline, CDR1 is SEHNR and CDR2 FQNEAQ (reference sequence). The CDR3 runs 17 residues. Unmatched junction bases numbered 3, after V lost 4 bases and J lost 0 bases. The CDR3 bases are TGTGCCAGCAGCTGGGGACAGGGGGCCGCGAACACCGGGGAGCTGTTTTTT. Translation gives CASSWGQGAANTGELFF.

The chain links TRBV13 to TRBJ2-5; the D call may be TRBD1 or TRBD2 (5 bases each). V was trimmed by 6 bases and J by 1 base, leaving 18 bases between them. The V gene's germline CDR1 is PRHDT and CDR2 FYEKMQ (reference sequence). This CDR3 is built from 16 residues. CDR3 DNA: TGTGCCAGCAGACAAAACCCGGGAACAGGCCAAGAGACCCAGTACTTC. It translates to CASRQNPGTGQETQYF. The full variable domain, its missing parts supplied by reference TRBV13 and TRBJ2-5, is AAGVIQSPRHLIKEKRETATLKCYPIPRHDTVYWYQQGPGQDPQFLISFYEKMQSDKGSIPDRFSAQQFSDYHSELNMSSLELGDSALYFCASRQNPGTGQETQYFGPGTRLLVL.

The chain combines TRBV28 with TRBJ1-2; TRBD1 is a possible D gene (5 bases). V lost 3 bases and J 7 bases, leaving 12 bases between the germline ends. The CDR3 loop spans 13 amino acids. CDR1 is MDHEN, CDR2 SYDVKM, per germline. The chain's CDR3 is CASSFTQGVGYTF. CDR3 DNA: TGTGCCAGCAGTTTTACTCAGGGCGTTGGCTACACCTTC.

V gene TRBV4-1 combines with J gene TRBJ1-2, with 7 bases identical to TRBD1. The length of the CDR3 is 15 residues. Germline CDR1 and CDR2: MGHRA and YSYEKL. The V segment lost 2 bases and the J segment 4 bases; nucleotides outside the gene matches: 7. The CDR3, as DNA: TGCGCCAGCAGCCAATACGGACAGGCCTTCTATGGCTACACCTTC. It translates to CASSQYGQAFYGYTF.

This clone was recorded a few times. The genes are TRBV5-5 and TRBJ2-3; 7 bases match TRBD2. Trimming at V came to 0 bases and at J to 1 base, leaving 2 bases not matched to a gene. The CDR3 extends over 15 amino acids. Germline V gene sequence: CDR1 SGHKS, CDR2 YYEKEE (reference sequence). This CDR3 reads CASSLDTSGTDTQYF. DNA for the CDR3: TGTGCCAGCAGCTTGGATACTAGCGGCACAGATACGCAGTATTTT.

The V gene is TRBV12-5, the J gene TRBJ1-5; D is uncertain. The germline V gene has CDR1 LGHNT and CDR2 FRNRAP. Trimming cost V 0 bases and J 0 bases, with 12 bases left between them. The CDR3 extends over 17 amino acids. CDR3 region: CASGLVRGQYSNQPQHF. The CDR3 coding sequence is TGTGCTAGTGGTTTGGTACGTGGGCAGTATAGCAATCAGCCCCAGCATTTT.

This clone was counted a few times. V is TRBV27 and J is TRBJ2-4; D is ambiguous. Per the germline V gene, CDR1 is MNHEY and CDR2 is SMNVEV (reference sequence). V lost 5 bases and J lost 0, with 14 bases in between. This CDR3 contains 16 residues. DNA of the CDR3: TGTGCCAGCAGTCCCACCCCTATGGGAGCCAAAAACATTCAGTACTTC. This sequence encodes CASSPTPMGAKNIQYF.